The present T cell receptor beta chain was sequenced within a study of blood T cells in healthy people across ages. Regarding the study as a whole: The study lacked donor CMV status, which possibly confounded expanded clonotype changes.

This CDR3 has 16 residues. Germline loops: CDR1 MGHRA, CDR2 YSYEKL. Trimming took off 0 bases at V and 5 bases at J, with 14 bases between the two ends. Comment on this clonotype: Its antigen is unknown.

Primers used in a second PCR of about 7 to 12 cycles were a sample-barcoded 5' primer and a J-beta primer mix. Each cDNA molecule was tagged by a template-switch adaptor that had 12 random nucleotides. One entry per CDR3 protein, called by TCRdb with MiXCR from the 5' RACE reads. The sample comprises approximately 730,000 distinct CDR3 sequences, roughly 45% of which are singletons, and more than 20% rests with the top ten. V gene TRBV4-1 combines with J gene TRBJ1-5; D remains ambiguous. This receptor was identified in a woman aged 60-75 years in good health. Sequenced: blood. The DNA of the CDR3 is TGCGCCAGCAGCCAAGATTTGGAGCTACAATATCAGCCCCAGCATTTT. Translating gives CASSQDLELQYQPQHF.